This entry features one T cell receptor beta chain sequence. Its cognate antigen has yet to be identified. Base qualities are not at hand, and no much larger clone is one base apart. The library came from the immunoSEQ multiplex PCR assay. For the multiplex PCR, a mixture combining 60 forward primers for TCR Vbeta segments and 13 reverse primers for TCR Jbeta segments was used. The CDR3 region of rearranged TCR beta genes was amplified from genomic DNA by a multiplex PCR assay. The amplified TCR beta libraries were sequenced on the Illumina HiSeq System as 87-base-pair reads. As for the authors' bioinformatics: Across the 670 or so repertoires, a later analysis counted roughly 84 million unique TCR beta chains, around 10 million of which were shared by at least two donors. To remove PCR and sequencing errors, raw reads were error-corrected and collapsed into unique sequences using a nearest-neighbor algorithm that merged closely related sequences. V, D and J gene segments were assigned by aligning CDR3 sequences to IMGT reference sequences. For a sequence to be retained, a match of at least six nucleotides was required to both a V gene segment and a J gene segment. Rearrangements were called productive when the CDR3 lacked stop codons and stayed in frame with V and J; all others were non-productive. CDR3 was defined according to IMGT convention as the region running from the second conserved V-encoded cysteine to the conserved J-encoded phenylalanine. Sequences without an unambiguous match to a single V gene segment were excluded from the earlier analysis of several hundred of the donors. In an earlier analysis of roughly 500 of the donors, V segments were called functional above 56.7% productive rearrangements and were called segregating when the between-donor standard deviation exceeded 5%. To diagnose cytomegalovirus status from the catalog of TCR beta chain sequences, a statistical classification framework was built. In a later analysis, V and J genes were assigned by comparing TCR nucleotide sequences against IMGT/GENE-DB human TR gene sequences. In a later analysis, CDR3 sequences and most-parsimonious VDJ recombination scenarios were assigned using the TCRdist pipeline. In a later analysis, each TCR beta chain was defined by its CDR3 amino acid sequence together with its V-gene family, and reads lacking a unique V-gene family were excluded. A later analysis removed nearly 600 highly shared, low-generation-probability nucleotide sequences to deal with suspected cross-contamination and a sequencing artifact. In a later analysis, a clonal expansion index for each public chain was calculated from normalized within-repertoire ranks of inferred template counts. In a later analysis, generation probabilities were computed using a VDJ recombination model fitted to out-of-frame rearrangements, and the results were checked against IGoR. Hypergeometric tests were used in a later analysis to score TCR-TCR, TCR-HLA and TCR-CMV co-occurrence, with a repertoire-size bias correction applied to the TCR pairs. False discovery rates were estimated in a later analysis by permuting HLA or CMV assignments 20 times. In a later analysis, co-occurring TCRs were grouped using DBSCAN, and TCRdist sequence similarity was added for clustering within HLA-allele-positive subsets. Repertoires with fewer than 30,000 or more than 120,000 public chains, plus five repertoires with anomalous nucleotide sharing, were excluded from co-occurrence clustering. Drawn from immuneACCESS, this table holds only the in-frame rearrangements with V and J called that TCRdb kept. Clones are partly lost; checked studies trace under half to an unresolved V gene and leave the rest unexplained. V and J calls and clone size are those listed in that table; D and trimming were worked out from the DNA. For this sample the table gives about 78,000 clones, of which 55% to 85% were detected only once. Over 8.5% of the sample is in the top ten clones.

CDR1 and CDR2 (SGDLS, YYNGEE) derive from the germline V gene. Between the V and J ends, shortened by 3 bases and 0 bases respectively, the junction contains 13 bases. The CDR3 has 17 amino acids, counting the end cysteine and phenylalanine. Only the CDR3 DNA is retained, 51 bases long and in frame from the first base. The data were taken from a study of cytomegalovirus exposure and HLA in healthy donors (dated 2017 in TCRdb). Study-wide context: An earlier analysis of 587 of the donors reported 250 to 350 Gb of sequence data and approximately 120 million unique TCR beta sequences obtained from around 180 million T cells. The number of donors typed differed by locus, with about 629-630 for A, B, C, DRB1 and DQB1, around 500 for DQA1, about 610 for DPA1, and approximately 470 for DPB1. The study profiled the T cell repertoires of hundreds of subjects by immunosequencing and related them to cytomegalovirus serostatus. Donor age, sex, ethnicity and CMV serostatus were compiled alongside the repertoire data. About 280 gigabases of sequencing data and around 90 million unique TCR sequences made up an early release that covered approximately 650 HLA-typed donors. In an earlier analysis of 550 to 700 of the donors, high-throughput TCR beta sequencing was used to judge whether each TCR beta V gene segment behaved as functional or pseudogenic. Class I and class II HLA loci were covered by the typing at four-digit resolution. Genome-wide SNP genotypes for about 65% of the 666 donors were used in a later genetic analysis, which treated that subset as a discovery cohort. Among the roughly 400 genotyped donors, around 81% belonged to the genetic ancestry cluster associated with self-reported Caucasian donors. To predict cytomegalovirus infection status, the study combined high-throughput TCR immunosequencing, statistical association of individual TCRs with disease status, and machine learning. All discovery cohort repertoires had been generated using a single sequencing platform. Because of strong linkage in the cohort, roughly five DR-DQ haplotypes were treated as single units for association and clustering. In the later analysis, no new phenotypic data were used to find candidate immune exposures; instead, reliance was placed on TCR beta sequences and their occurrence across donors. A separate validation cohort of some 130 different subjects was used in addition to the approximately 700-subject first cohort. A later analysis re-analyzed previously published TCR beta repertoires from 600 to 850 donors and added high-resolution HLA genotyping to study TCR occurrence patterns. The study aimed to test whether signatures of past pathogen exposure could be identified by cataloging public T cell receptors. Across some 400 genotyped donors of the cohort, an average of 235,054 unique TCR beta nucleotide sequences per donor were sequenced, and approximately 17% of those sequences were non-productive.

What the work shows at the level of the full study, not this receptor alone: An earlier analysis of approximately 530 of the donors showed that most TCR beta V segments appeared in productive rearrangements either about 90% or about 30% of the time, which broadly matched IMGT annotations. In a later analysis, TCR association rates were found to vary across HLA loci, with the most associated TCRs seen for DRB1 alleles and the fewest for HLA-C alleles. A further reported finding was that TCR beta sequences accurately predicted the HLA-A and HLA-B alleles for most subjects in the first cohort. A later analysis found that most CMV-associated TCR beta chains appeared HLA-restricted, with HLA associations seemingly driven largely by CMV exposure. The 87-base-pair reads could not distinguish some IMGT-functional V segments, including TRBV6-2 and TRBV6-3, so those segments were excluded. Three of the identified cytomegalovirus-associated TCR beta chains were confirmed in vitro to be specific for cytomegalovirus antigens. According to a later analysis, parvovirus B19, influenza, CMV and Epstein-Barr virus appeared linked to several top co-occurrence clusters. According to the authors, the approach could potentially be generalized to other disease states and immunological phenotypes. Around 16 rarely observed V segments, including chromosome 9 orphons, were excluded from the earlier analysis of a few hundred of the donors because counts were too low. A group of highly shared sequence variants was considered likely to be a technical artifact of the sequencing pipeline. Correlated functional status among segregating V segments might be attributable to linkage disequilibrium, but an unknown experimental factor could not be ruled out. In both the original and validation cohorts, the classifier was reported to diagnose cytomegalovirus status with high specificity and sensitivity. Specific HLA alleles were associated with more than 15,000 TCR beta sequences at a false discovery rate of 0.05 in a later analysis. In a later genetic analysis, a missense DCLRE1C variant was associated with V-gene and J-gene trimming of TCR beta chains, and the association was replicated in an independent cohort. The cohort was sequenced for TCR beta chains only, and without alpha or paired-chain data the features that could be detected were limited. A total of fewer than 200 TCR beta chains were listed by the study as associated with cytomegalovirus. Because some donors lacked HLA typing at each locus, the association tests relied only on the typed subset. In a later analysis, HLA-associated TCR beta chains were found to be more clonally expanded and to have lower generation probabilities than equally common non-associated chains. In a later genetic analysis, fewer N-insertions in productive TCRs were reported among donors in an Asian-associated ancestry cluster than the roughly 700-donor mean. The only immune exposure information available for the cohort was CMV serostatus. Sequencing depth was assumed to be roughly uniform across donors in the presence/absence analyses, though that assumption may not hold. While some public TCRs were present in many individuals, most TCR sequences turned up only very rarely across donors. When HLA alleles, especially DR and DQ, strongly co-occurred, attributing TCR associations to individual alleles was difficult.

The cohort comprised fewer than 750 healthy bone marrow donors. All cohort members were sampled while nominally healthy, although unrecorded immune exposures were likely present. The donor tested CMV seropositive and was one of the 289 seropositive cohort members. A peripheral blood sample was provided by each donor, and peripheral blood mononuclear cells were used for TCR beta sequencing. The Qiagen DNeasy Blood Extraction Kit was used to extract genomic DNA from the blood cell samples. The V and J genes are TRBV9 and TRBJ1-6; the D segment cannot be called with confidence. Sequencing was performed on PBMCs. The sequence was obtained from a woman between 40 and 50 years old in good health and CMV-seropositive. The CDR3 has the sequence CASSDTNRSSYNSPLHF. The DNA sequence follows: TGTGCCAGCAGCGACACAAACAGAAGCTCCTATAATTCACCCCTCCACTTT.